Each of the 12 T cell receptor beta chains below was sequenced from the same sample in a study of blood T cell repertoires in COVID-19. Clones were sequenced by immunoSEQ multiplex PCR, and TCRdb holds only the in-frame ones, with some missing. Among a few hundred thousand clones, roughly 90% were seen once, and the ten largest hold 0.95% to 1.5%. Sequencing used peripheral blood. The receptors here all came from a man in his forties or fifties with acute or convalescent COVID-19.

The chain is built from TRBV5-4 and TRBJ2-7; weak D call: TRBD1 (5 bases). This CDR3 is built from 14 residues. Germline CDR1 and CDR2: SGHNT and YYREEE (reference sequence). V gave up 0 bases and J gave up 3 bases, with 10 bases separating them. The DNA of the CDR3 is TGTGCCAGCAGCTTGGAAGGGGCGCGCTACGAGCAGTACTTC. Translated: CASSLEGARYEQYF. Variable domain in full (rest from reference TRBV5-4 and TRBJ2-7): ETGVTQSPTHLIKTRGQQVTLRCSSQSGHNTVSWYQQALGQGPQFIFQYYREEENGRGNFPPRFSGLQFPNYSSELNVNALELDDSALYLCASSLEGARYEQYFGPGTRLTVT.

This chain links TRBV5-4 with TRBJ2-1; 7 positions agree with TRBD1. Germline loops: CDR1 SGHNT, CDR2 YYREEE (reference sequence). The CDR3 has 14 residues. The ends lost 5 bases at V and 4 bases at J; junction bases unmatched: 6. The CDR3 nucleotides read TGTGCCAGCAGGGGTCGGGACAGTTACAATGAGCAGTTCTTC. This encodes CASRGRDSYNEQFF.

The genes are TRBV9 and TRBJ1-1, with 8 positions matching TRBD1. This CDR3 contains 15 residues. V shed 3 bases and J 0 bases; nucleotides not matched to a gene: 4. Germline-derived CDR1 and CDR2 are SGDLS and YYNGEE. The CDR3 reads CASSATGAMNTEAFF. DNA for the CDR3: TGTGCCAGCAGCGCGACAGGGGCTATGAACACTGAAGCTTTCTTT.

The V call is TRBV7-9, the J call TRBJ2-5; D perhaps matches TRBD1 (5 bases). The CDR3 contains 15 residues. Trimming removed 5 bases at V and 0 bases at J, with 13 bases between. Germline V lookup: CDR1 SEHNR, CDR2 FQNEAQ (reference sequence). As DNA, the CDR3 is TGTGCCAGCAGCCGAACCCAGACAGACCAAGAGACCCAGTACTTC. Amino acid sequence: CASSRTQTDQETQYF.

J is TRBJ2-2 and V is TRBV30; TRBD2 matches at 10 bases. This CDR3 is 16 amino acids long. Germline V gene sequence: CDR1 GTSNPN, CDR2 SVGIG (reference sequence). Losses at the gene ends were 0 bases for V and 4 bases for J; bases not matched to a gene: 5. The CDR3 DNA is TGTGCCTGGAGTGTGCTAGCGGGGGTAGCCACCGGGGAGCTGTTTTTT. Amino acid sequence: CAWSVLAGVATGELFF.

In this sample, this clone turned up once. The chain couples TRBV27 to TRBJ2-2, with TRBD2 matching over 8 bases. CDR3 length equals 16 residues. Germline CDR1 is MNHEY and CDR2 is SMNVEV (reference sequence). V was pared by 5 bases and J by 4 bases, with 9 bases of the junction left unmatched. CDR3 region: CASSLSGGRLTGELFF. Written as DNA, the CDR3 is TGTGCCAGCAGTCTCAGCGGGGGCCGTCTCACCGGGGAGCTGTTTTTT.

V gene TRBV15 combines with J gene TRBJ1-4, with TRBD1 identical over 9 bases. This CDR3 spans 16 amino acids. Germline V gene sequence: CDR1 LNHNV, CDR2 YYDKDF (reference sequence). V was pared by 5 bases and J by 8 bases, with 12 bases of the junction left unmatched. CDR3 region: CATSQNPGTGTEKLFF. CDR3 nucleotide sequence: TGTGCCACCAGCCAGAACCCCGGGACAGGGACGGAAAAACTGTTTTTT.

The chain joins TRBV18 to TRBJ1-1; TRBD1 matches 8 bases. The CDR3 extends over 15 amino acids. Trimming at V came to 3 bases and at J to 1 base, leaving 4 bases not matched to a gene. CDR1 KGHSH and CDR2 LQKENI come from the germline V gene. CDR3 in amino acids: CASSPQGASNTEAFF. The DNA of the CDR3 is TGTGCCAGCTCACCCCAGGGGGCCTCGAACACTGAAGCTTTCTTT.

V usage is TRBV6-5 and J usage is TRBJ2-2, with 9 bases fitting TRBD1. The CDR3 is 15 residues long. In germline, CDR1 is MNHEY, CDR2 SVGAGI. J was trimmed by 3 bases and V by 5 bases; bases with no gene match: 4. The CDR3 here is CASSRDRADTGELFF. The CDR3 bases are TGTGCCAGCAGTCGGGACAGGGCTGACACCGGGGAGCTGTTTTTT.

This chain connects TRBV28 to TRBJ1-5; D may be TRBD1 (5 bases). Deletions cut 6 bases from V and 5 bases from J, with 23 bases between. Germline V gene sequence: CDR1 MDHEN, CDR2 SYDVKM. This CDR3 has 17 residues. CDR3 sequence (DNA): TGTGCCAGCAGGTTTCTCCTACCCTCAGGGAAAGATCAGCCCCAGCATTTT. This sequence encodes CASRFLLPSGKDQPQHF.

This chain uses TRBV30 with TRBJ1-5; tentative D call: TRBD1 (6 bases). The V end was cut by 5 bases, the J end by 2 bases, with 10 bases between. Germline values: CDR1 GTSNPN, CDR2 SVGIG (reference sequence). The CDR3 spans 13 residues. The CDR3 nucleotides read TGTGCCTGGGAGGGGGGGGGCAATCAGCCCCAGCATTTT. Protein sequence: CAWEGGGNQPQHF.

The V and J genes are TRBV27 and TRBJ1-1; D is unresolved. Germline-derived CDR1 and CDR2 are MNHEY and SMNVEV (reference sequence). The CDR3 runs to 14 residues. Trimming shortened V by 5 bases and J by 0 bases, and 10 bases separated the two germline ends. The CDR3, as DNA: TGTGCCAGCAGTGACACCCCTCTGAACACTGAAGCTTTCTTT. Protein product: CASSDTPLNTEAFF.